Presented here are 9 T cell receptor beta chains from one specimen sequenced in a study of OX40 agonist ivuxolimab in advanced cancers. Library generation was performed with the immunoSEQ multiplex PCR assay. In its TCRdb copy, this immuneACCESS table keeps in-frame sequences only and misses some clones. Where compared with another copy, unresolved V genes explain less than half of these, and the others have no known cause. Across this sample there are about 64,000 clones, with approximately 90% seen only once. The ten largest clones represent roughly an eighth of the sample. The sequencing here drew on CD4+ or CD8+ T cells sorted from blood, taken in a trial of the OX40 agonist ivuxolimab. These receptors originate from an adult with an advanced solid tumor such as melanoma, head and neck, liver or kidney cancer.

The chain combines TRBV13 with TRBJ1-4; 10 bases fit TRBD1. Germline V gene sequence: CDR1 PRHDT, CDR2 FYEKMQ (reference sequence). The CDR3 sequence is 17 residues long. The V and J ends lost 0 bases and 8 bases, in that order; junction bases with no gene match: 9. The chain's CDR3 is CASSLGLTGGQWEKLFF. The CDR3 DNA reads TGTGCCAGCAGCTTAGGACTGACAGGGGGCCAATGGGAAAAACTGTTTTTT.

The rearrangement links TRBV5-8 to TRBJ2-1; 13 bases are shared with TRBD2. Germline CDR1 and CDR2: SGHTS and YDEGEE. The CDR3 contains 15 residues. With 4 bases clipped from V and 9 bases from J, the junction kept 7 bases outside the gene matches. The CDR3 spells CASSHGTSGEGEQFF. CDR3 nucleotides: TGTGCCAGCAGCCACGGGACTAGCGGGGAGGGTGAGCAGTTCTTC.

In nucleotides, the CDR3 is TGCGCCAGCAGCCAAGCAGTTGAAGTTGGAGCGGGAGTAGGCGGGGAGCTGTTTTTT. It specifies CASSQAVEVGAGVGGELFF. V is TRBV4-1 and J is TRBJ2-2, with 8 positions matching TRBD2. The length of the CDR3 is 19 residues. The V gene end was trimmed by 1 base and the J gene end by 7 bases; junction bases not matched to a gene: 17. From germline, CDR1 is MGHRA and CDR2 YSYEKL.

The table lists this clone with a count of one. The chain couples TRBV27 to TRBJ2-7; D uncertain. Germline V lookup: CDR1 MNHEY, CDR2 SMNVEV (reference sequence). The germline V and J ends were trimmed by 3 bases and 0 bases, with 18 bases remaining between them. There are 17 residues in the CDR3. CDR3 nucleotides: TGTGCCAGCAGTTTCCTCTCCTCCGTGGGTTTCTCCTACGAGCAGTACTTC. Protein sequence: CASSFLSSVGFSYEQYF.

V usage is TRBV2 and J usage is TRBJ1-1; D is undetermined. Germline V gives CDR1 SNHLY, CDR2 FYNNEI. The CDR3 contains 14 residues. The V end lost 3 bases, the J end lost 6 bases, and 14 bases lay between the germline ends. CDR3 nucleotide sequence: TGTGCCAGCAGTGAGAGAGGTGGTCGGCCTGAAGCTTTCTTT. Encoded protein: CASSERGGRPEAFF.

The V gene is TRBV5-1, the J gene TRBJ2-2, with 9 bases that match TRBD2. The V gene's germline CDR1 is SGHRS and CDR2 YFSETQ. Trimming cost V 0 bases and J 7 bases; bases outside gene matches: 10. The CDR3 is made up of 17 amino acids. CDR3 in amino acids: CASSLVGQAGGLGELFF. Here the CDR3 DNA reads TGCGCCAGCAGCTTGGTTGGCCAAGCGGGAGGTCTCGGGGAGCTGTTTTTT.

The CDR3 DNA sequence: TGTGCCAGTACCCAAACAGTATACAATGAGCAGTTCTTC. Translating gives CASTQTVYNEQFF. The chain joins TRBV19 to TRBJ2-1; D gene unclear. V lost 7 bases, J lost 4 bases, and 11 bases lay in between. Germline lookup yields CDR1 LNHDA and CDR2 SQIVND (reference sequence). The CDR3 has 13 amino acids.

The V call is TRBV27, the J call TRBJ2-7, with D possibly matching TRBD1 (6 bases). This CDR3 region has 12 residues. CDR1 is MNHEY and CDR2 is SMNVEV in the germline V gene (reference sequence). V lost 8 bases and J lost 3, with 11 bases in between. The CDR3 sequence is CASLGGNYEQYF. The CDR3 DNA reads as TGTGCCAGCCTTGGGGGCAACTACGAGCAGTACTTC.

The chain joins TRBV7-9 to TRBJ1-2; D is unresolved. The V and J ends lost 4 bases and 6 bases respectively, with 21 bases between them. CDR1 and CDR2 (germline): SEHNR, FQNEAQ (reference sequence). CDR3 length equals 16 residues. This CDR3 is CASSSPETRELDGYTF. For the CDR3, the DNA is TGTGCCAGCAGCTCCCCTGAGACCCGGGAACTGGATGGCTACACCTTC.